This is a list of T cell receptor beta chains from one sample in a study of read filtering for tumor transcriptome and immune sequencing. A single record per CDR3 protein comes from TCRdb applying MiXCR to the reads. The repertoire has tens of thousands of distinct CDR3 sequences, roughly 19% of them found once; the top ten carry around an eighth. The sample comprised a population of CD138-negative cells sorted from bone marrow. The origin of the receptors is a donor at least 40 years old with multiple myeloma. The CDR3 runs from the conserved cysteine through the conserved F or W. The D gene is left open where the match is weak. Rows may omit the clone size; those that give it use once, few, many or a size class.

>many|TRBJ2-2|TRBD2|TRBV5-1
TGCGCCAGCAGCCTAGGACTAGCGGGAACCGGGGAGCTGTTTTTT
CASSLGLAGTGELFF
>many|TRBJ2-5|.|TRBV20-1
TGCAGTGCTAAAACTGAGAAAGAGACCCAGTACTTC
CSAKTEKETQYF
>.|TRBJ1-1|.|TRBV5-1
TGCGCCAGCAGCTTGGGACTTTTGGAGACTGAAGCTTTCTTT
CASSLGLLETEAFF
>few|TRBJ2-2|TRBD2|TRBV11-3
TGTGCCAGCAGCTCAGGACTAGCGGACCCGAACAGCGGGGAGCTGTTTTTT
CASSSGLADPNSGELFF
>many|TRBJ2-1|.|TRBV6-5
TGTGCCAGCAGTTTTAGGAATGAGCAGTTCTTC
CASSFRNEQFF
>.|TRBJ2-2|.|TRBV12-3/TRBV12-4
TGTACCAGCAGTTTTTACACCGGGAAGCTGTTTTTT
CTSSFYTGKLFF
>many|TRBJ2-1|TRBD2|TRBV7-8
TGTGCCAGCAGCTTAGTACACGGGACTAGGGTCCCCAATGAGCAGTTCTTC
CASSLVHGTRVPNEQFF
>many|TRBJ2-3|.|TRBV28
TGTGCCAGCAGTTTCCCCCAGACTAGCACAGATACGCAGTATTTT
CASSFPQTSTDTQYF
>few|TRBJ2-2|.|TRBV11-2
TGTGCCAGCAGCTTAGCACCCCCGCCCGGGGAGCTGTTTTTT
CASSLAPPPGELFF
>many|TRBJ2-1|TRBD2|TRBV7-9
TGTGCCAGCAGCTCGGGGACTACCAATGAGCAGTTCTTC
CASSSGTTNEQFF
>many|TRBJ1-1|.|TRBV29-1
TGCAGCGTTGAATCAGGGGACACTGAAGCTTTCTTT
CSVESGDTEAFF
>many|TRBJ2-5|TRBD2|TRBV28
TGTGCCAGCGGAAGAAGCGGGAGGCCAGGGGAGACCCAGTACTTC
CASGRSGRPGETQYF
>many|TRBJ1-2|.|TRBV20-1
TGCAGTGCGCGGGGACAAAGCTATGGCTACACCTTC
CSARGQSYGYTF
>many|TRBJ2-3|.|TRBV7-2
TGTGCCAGCAGCCCCGACAGGACTGCTTACGATACGCAGTATTTT
CASSPDRTAYDTQYF
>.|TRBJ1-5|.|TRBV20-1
TGCAGTGCCAGGCCGAGCAATCAGCCCCAGCATTTT
CSARPSNQPQHF
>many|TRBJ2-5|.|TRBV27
TGTGCCAGCAGTTTATATTTCAGGAGGGTAGGCCAAGAGACCCAGTACTTC
CASSLYFRRVGQETQYF
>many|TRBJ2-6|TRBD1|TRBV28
TGTGCCAGCGTGACACAGGGGGCTGGGGCCAACGTCCTGACTTTC
CASVTQGAGANVLTF
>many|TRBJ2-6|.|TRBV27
TGTGCCACATTGGGGCTCAGGGAGGCCGGGGCCAACGTCCTGACTTTC
CATLGLREAGANVLTF
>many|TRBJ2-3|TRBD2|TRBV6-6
TGTGCCAGCTTCAATCCGGGACTAGCGGGAGTTACGCAGTATTTT
CASFNPGLAGVTQYF
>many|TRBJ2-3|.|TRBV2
TGTGCCAGCAGCTGGCAGCCGACAGATACGCAGTATTTT
CASSWQPTDTQYF
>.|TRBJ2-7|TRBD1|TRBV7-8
TGTGCCAGCAGCCCTAGACAGGGAACCATGATCGGATTC
CASSPRQGTMIGF
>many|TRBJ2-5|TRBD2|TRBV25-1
TGTGCCAGCCAGCGGGGGGAAGAGACCCAGTACTTC
CASQRGEETQYF
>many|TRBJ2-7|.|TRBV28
TGTGCCAGCAGTTTGGGTCCCAGGGGTGAGCAGTACTTC
CASSLGPRGEQYF
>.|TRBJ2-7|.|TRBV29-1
TGCAGCGTTCTGGGGCTAAAGTACGAGCAGTACTTC
CSVLGLKYEQYF
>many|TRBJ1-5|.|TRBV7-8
TGTGCCAGCAGTTATTCCGGATGGGGCAATCAGCCCCAGCATTTT
CASSYSGWGNQPQHF
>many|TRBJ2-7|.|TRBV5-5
TGTGCCAGCAGCTCAATAGCCCAAGCCTACGAGCAGTACTTC
CASSSIAQAYEQYF
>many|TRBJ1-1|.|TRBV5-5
TGTGCCAGCAGCCCCTGGGTGGGCACTGAAGCTTTCTTT
CASSPWVGTEAFF
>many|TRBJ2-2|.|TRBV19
TGTGCCAGTAGTGCGCCGGGACAGAACACCGGGGAGCTGTTTTTT
CASSAPGQNTGELFF
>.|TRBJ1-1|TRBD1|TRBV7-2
TGTGCCAGCAGCGTACTAGGGGGCGAGTGGACTGAAGCTTTCTTT
CASSVLGGEWTEAFF
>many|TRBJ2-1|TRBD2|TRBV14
TGTGCCAGCAGCCACTTTGCGGGAGTCAGGAATGAGCAGTTCTTC
CASSHFAGVRNEQFF
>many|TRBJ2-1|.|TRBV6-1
TGTGCCAGCAGTGAAGAGACTGGGACCTACAATGAGCAGTTCTTC
CASSEETGTYNEQFF
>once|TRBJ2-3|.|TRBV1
TGCGCCAGCAGCCAAGATCCCGGGACAGTGACCGATACGCAGTATTTT
CASSQDPGTVTDTQYF
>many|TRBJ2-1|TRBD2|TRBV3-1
TGTGCCAGCAGCCAAGTCCTAGCGGGGGGCCTGCTCTTC
CASSQVLAGGLLF
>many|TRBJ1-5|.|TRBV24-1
TGTGCCACCAGTGATTCCGGGCCGGGACAGCCCCAGCATTTT
CATSDSGPGQPQHF
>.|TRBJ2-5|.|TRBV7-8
TGTGCCAGCAGCTTAGGCATCCGAGAGACCCAGTACTTC
CASSLGIRETQYF
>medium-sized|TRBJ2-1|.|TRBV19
TGTGCCAGTAGGGGGGATTGGAATGAGCAGTTCTTC
CASRGDWNEQFF
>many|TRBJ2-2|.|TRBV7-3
TGTGCCAGCAGCTTAACGGGGGGCACAACCGGGGAGCTGTTTTTT
CASSLTGGTTGELFF
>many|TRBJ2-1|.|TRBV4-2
TGTGCCAGCAGCCAAGATTCCTACAATGAGCAGTTCTTC
CASSQDSYNEQFF
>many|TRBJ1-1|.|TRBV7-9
TGTGCCAGCAGCCTGGAAGTAGGGGCGGATGAAGCTTTCTTT
CASSLEVGADEAFF